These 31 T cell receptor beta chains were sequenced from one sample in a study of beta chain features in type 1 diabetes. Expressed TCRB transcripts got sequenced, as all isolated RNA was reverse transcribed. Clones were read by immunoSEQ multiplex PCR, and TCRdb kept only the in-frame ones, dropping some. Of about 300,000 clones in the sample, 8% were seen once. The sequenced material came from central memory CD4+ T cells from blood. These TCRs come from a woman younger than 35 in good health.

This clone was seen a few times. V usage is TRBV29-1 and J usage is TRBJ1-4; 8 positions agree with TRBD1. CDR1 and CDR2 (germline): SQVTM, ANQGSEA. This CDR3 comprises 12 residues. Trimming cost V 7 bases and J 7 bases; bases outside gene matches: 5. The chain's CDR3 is CSAGQGREKLFF. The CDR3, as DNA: TGCAGCGCCGGACAGGGTCGTGAAAAACTGTTTTTT.

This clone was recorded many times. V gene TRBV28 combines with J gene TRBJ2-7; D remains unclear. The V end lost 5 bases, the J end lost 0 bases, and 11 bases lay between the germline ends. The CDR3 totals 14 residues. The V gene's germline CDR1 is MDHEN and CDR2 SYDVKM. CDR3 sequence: CASSESANSYEQYV. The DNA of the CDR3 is TGTGCCAGCAGTGAGTCCGCGAACTCCTACGAGCAGTACGTC.

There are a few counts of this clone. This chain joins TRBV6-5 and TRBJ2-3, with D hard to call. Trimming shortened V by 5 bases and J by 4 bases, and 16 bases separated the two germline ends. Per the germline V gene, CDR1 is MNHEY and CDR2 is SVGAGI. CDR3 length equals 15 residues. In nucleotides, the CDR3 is TGTGCCAGCAGTAGGGCGAACCGGCAGGCAGATACGCAGTATTTT. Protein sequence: CASSRANRQADTQYF.

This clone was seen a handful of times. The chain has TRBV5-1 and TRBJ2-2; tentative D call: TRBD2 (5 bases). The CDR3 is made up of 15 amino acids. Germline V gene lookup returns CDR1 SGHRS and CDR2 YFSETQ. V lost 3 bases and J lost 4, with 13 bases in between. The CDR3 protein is CASSSRETGTGELFF. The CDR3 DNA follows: TGCGCCAGCAGCTCCCGGGAAACGGGCACCGGGGAGCTGTTTTTT.

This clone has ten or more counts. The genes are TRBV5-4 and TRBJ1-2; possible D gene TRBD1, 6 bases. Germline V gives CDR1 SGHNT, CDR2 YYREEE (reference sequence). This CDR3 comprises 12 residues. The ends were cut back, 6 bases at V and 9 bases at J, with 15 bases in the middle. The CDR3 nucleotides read TGTGCCAGCATCCAGGAGGGGGACAGCTACACCTTC. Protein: CASIQEGDSYTF.

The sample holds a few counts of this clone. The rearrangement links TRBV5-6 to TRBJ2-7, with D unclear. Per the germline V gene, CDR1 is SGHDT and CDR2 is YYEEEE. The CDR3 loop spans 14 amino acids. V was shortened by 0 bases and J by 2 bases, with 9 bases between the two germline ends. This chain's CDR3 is CASSLASKPYEQYV. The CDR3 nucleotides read TGTGCCAGCAGCTTGGCCTCGAAACCCTACGAGCAGTACGTC.

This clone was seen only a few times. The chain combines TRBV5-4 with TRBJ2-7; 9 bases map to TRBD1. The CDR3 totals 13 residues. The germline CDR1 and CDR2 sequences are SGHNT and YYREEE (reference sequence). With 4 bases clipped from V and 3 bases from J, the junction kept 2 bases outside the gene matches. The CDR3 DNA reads TGTGCCAGCAGCCGGGGACAGGGCTACGAGCAGTACGTC. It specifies CASSRGQGYEQYV.

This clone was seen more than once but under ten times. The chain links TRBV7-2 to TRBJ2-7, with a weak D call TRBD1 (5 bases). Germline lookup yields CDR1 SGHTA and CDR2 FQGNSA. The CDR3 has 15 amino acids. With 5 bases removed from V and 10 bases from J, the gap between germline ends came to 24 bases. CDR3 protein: CASSQDSSLRAVQYF. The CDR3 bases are TGTGCCAGCAGCCAAGACAGTTCCCTACGAGCAGTACAGTACTTC.

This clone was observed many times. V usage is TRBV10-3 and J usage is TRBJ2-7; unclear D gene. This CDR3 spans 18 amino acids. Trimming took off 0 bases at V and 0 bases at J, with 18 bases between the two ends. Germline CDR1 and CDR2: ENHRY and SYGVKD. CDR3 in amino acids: CAISESSLGIRSSYEQYF. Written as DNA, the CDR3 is TGTGCCATCAGTGAGTCGAGTTTGGGAATACGAAGCTCCTACGAGCAGTACTTC.

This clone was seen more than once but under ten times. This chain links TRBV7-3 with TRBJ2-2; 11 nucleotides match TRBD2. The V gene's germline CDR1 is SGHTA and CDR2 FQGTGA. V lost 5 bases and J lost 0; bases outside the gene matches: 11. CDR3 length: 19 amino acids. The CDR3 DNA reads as TGTGCCAGCAGCCAGAGGACTAGCGGGCCCTCCCCGAACACCGGGGAGCTGTTTTTT. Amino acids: CASSQRTSGPSPNTGELFF.

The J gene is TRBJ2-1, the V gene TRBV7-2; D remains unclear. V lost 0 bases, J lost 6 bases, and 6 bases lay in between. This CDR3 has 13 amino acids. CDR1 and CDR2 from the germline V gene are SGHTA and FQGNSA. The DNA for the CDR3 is TGTGCCAGCAGCTTAGCTGGAAGCAATGAGCAGTTCTTC. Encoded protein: CASSLAGSNEQFF. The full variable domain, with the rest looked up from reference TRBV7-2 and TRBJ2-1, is GAGVSQSPSNKVTEKGKDVELRCDPISGHTALYWYRQSLGQGLEFLIYFQGNSAPDKSGLPSDRFSAERTGGSVSTLTIQRTQQEDSAVYLCASSLAGSNEQFFGPGTRLTVL.

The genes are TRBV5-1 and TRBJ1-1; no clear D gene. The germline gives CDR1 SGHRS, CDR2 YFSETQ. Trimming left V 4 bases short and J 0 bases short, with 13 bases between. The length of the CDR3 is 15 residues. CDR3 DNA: TGCGCCAGCAGCCCCGCGGCAGGCCTGAACACTGAAGCTTTCTTT. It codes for CASSPAAGLNTEAFF. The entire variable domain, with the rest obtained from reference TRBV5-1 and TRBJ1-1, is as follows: KAGVTQTPRYLIKTRGQQVTLSCSPISGHRSVSWYQQTPGQGLQFLFEYFSETQRNKGNFPGRFSGRQFSNSRSEMNVSTLELGDSALYLCASSPAAGLNTEAFFGQGTRLTVV.

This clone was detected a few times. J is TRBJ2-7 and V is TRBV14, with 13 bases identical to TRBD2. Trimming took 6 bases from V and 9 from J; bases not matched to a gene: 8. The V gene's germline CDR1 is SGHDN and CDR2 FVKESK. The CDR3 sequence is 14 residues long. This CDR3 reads CASSNGLAGVRQYF. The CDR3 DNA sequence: TGTGCCAGCAGTAACGGACTAGCGGGAGTAAGGCAGTACTTC.

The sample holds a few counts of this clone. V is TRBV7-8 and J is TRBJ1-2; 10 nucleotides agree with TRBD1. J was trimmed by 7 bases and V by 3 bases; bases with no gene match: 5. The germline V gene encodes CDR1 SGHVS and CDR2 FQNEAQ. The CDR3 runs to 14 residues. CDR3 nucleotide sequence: TGTGCCAGCAGCTTCGACCGGGACAGGGGTGGCTACACCTTC. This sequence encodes CASSFDRDRGGYTF.

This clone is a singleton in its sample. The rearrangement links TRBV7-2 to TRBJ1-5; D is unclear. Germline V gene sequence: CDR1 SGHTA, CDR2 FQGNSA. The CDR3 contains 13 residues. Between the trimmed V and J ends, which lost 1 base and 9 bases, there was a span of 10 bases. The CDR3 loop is CASSLGGSRPQHF. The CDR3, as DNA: TGTGCCAGCAGCTTAGGGGGAAGTCGGCCCCAGCATTTT.

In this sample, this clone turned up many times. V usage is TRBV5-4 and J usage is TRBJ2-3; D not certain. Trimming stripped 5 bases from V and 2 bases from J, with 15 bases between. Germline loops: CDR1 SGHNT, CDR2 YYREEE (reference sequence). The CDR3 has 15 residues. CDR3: CASSIDPSDTDTQYF. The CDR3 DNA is TGTGCCAGCAGTATTGACCCATCCGACACAGATACGCAGTATTTT.

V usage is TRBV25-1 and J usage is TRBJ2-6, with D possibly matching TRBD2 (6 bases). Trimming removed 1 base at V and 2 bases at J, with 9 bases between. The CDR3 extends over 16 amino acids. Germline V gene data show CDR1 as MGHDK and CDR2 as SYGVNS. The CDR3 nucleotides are TGTGCCAGCAGTGAATGGGGCGGGGCTGGGGCCAACGTCCTGACTTTC. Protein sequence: CASSEWGGAGANVLTF.

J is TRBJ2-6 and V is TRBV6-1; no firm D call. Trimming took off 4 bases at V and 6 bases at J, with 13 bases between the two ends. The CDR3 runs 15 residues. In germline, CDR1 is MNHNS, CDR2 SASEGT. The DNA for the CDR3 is TGTGCCAGCAGTGTCCGACGGGCCCAGGCCAACGTCCTGACTTTC. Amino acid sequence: CASSVRRAQANVLTF.

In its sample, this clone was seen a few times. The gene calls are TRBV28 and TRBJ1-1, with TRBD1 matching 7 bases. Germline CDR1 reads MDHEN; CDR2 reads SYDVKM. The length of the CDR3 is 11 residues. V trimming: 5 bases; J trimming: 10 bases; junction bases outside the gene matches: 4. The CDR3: CASSQRQGAFF. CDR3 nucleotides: TGTGCCAGCAGTCAAAGACAGGGAGCTTTCTTT.

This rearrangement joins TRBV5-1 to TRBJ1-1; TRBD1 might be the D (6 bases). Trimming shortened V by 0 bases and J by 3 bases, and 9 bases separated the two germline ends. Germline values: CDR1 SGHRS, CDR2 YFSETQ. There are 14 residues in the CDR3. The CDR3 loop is CASSLASGDTEAFF. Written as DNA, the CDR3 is TGCGCCAGCAGCTTGGCTTCAGGGGACACTGAAGCTTTCTTT.

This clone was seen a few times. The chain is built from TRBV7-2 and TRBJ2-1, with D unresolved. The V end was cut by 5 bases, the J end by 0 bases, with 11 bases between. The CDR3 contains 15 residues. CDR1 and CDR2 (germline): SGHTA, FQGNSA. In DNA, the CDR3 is TGTGCCAGCAGCCCGGTGTTTAGCTCCTACAATGAGCAGTTCTTC. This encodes CASSPVFSSYNEQFF.

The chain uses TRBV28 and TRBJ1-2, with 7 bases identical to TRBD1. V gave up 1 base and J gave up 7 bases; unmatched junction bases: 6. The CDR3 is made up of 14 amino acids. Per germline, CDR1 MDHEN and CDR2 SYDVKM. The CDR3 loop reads CASSLSSRGSGYTF. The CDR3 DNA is TGTGCCAGCAGTTTATCTAGCAGGGGGAGTGGCTACACCTTC.

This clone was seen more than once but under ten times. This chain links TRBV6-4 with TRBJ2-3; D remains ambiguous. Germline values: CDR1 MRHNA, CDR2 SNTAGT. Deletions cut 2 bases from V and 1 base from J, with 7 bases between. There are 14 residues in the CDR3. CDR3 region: CASSDRAGTDTQYF. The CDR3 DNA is TGTGCCAGCAGTGACCGGGCCGGCACAGATACGCAGTATTTT.

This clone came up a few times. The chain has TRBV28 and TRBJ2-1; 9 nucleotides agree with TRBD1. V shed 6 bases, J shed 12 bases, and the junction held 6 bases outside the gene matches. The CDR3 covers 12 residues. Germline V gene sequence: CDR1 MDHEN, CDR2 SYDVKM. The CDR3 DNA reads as TGTGCCAGCAGCCTGGGACAGGGAAGGCAGTTCTTC. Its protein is CASSLGQGRQFF.

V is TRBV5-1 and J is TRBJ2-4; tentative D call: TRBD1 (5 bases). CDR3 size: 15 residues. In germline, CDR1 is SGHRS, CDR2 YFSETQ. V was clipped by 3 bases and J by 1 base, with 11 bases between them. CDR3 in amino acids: CASSYIAGAKNIQYF. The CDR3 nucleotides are TGCGCCAGCAGCTATATCGCAGGGGCCAAAAACATTCAGTACTTC.

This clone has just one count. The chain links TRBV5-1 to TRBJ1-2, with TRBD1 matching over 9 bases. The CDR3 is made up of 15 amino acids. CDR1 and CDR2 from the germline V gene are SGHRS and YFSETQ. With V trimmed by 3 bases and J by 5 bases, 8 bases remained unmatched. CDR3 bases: TGCGCCAGCAGCTCGATCCAGGGACAGGGATATGGCTACACCTTC. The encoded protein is CASSSIQGQGYGYTF.

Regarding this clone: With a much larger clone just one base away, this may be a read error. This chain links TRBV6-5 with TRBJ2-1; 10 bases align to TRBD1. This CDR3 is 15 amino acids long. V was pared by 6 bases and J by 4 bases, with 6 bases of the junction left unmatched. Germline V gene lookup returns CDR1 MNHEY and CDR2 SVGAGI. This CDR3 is CASSPDRGPYNEQFF. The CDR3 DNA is TGTGCCAGCAGCCCCGACAGGGGGCCTTACAATGAGCAGTTCTTC.

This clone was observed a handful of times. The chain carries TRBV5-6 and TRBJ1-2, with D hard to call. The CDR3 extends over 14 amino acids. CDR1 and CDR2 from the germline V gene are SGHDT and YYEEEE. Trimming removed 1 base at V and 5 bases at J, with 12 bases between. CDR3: CASSLSQMYYGYTF. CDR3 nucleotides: TGTGCCAGCAGCTTGAGTCAGATGTATTATGGCTACACCTTC. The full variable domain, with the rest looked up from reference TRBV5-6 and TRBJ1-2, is DAGVTQSPTHLIKTRGQQVTLRCSPKSGHDTVSWYQQALGQGPQFIFQYYEEEERQRGNFPDRFSGHQFPNYSSELNVNALLLGDSALYLCASSLSQMYYGYTFGSGTRLTVV.

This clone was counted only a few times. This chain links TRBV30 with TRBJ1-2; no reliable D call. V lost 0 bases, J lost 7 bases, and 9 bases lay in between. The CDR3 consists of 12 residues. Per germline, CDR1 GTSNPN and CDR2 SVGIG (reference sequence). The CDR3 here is CAWSVAGPGYTF. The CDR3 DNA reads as TGTGCCTGGAGTGTAGCAGGCCCTGGCTACACCTTC.

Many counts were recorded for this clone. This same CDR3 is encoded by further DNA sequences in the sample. CDR3 DNA sequence: TGTGCCAGCAGTTCTGGGGATCAGCCCCAGCATTTT. It codes for CASSSGDQPQHF. J is TRBJ1-5 and V is TRBV28; unclear D gene. Germline CDR1 reads MDHEN; CDR2 reads SYDVKM. The CDR3 covers 12 residues. Trimming shortened V by 4 bases and J by 5 bases, and 6 bases separated the two germline ends.

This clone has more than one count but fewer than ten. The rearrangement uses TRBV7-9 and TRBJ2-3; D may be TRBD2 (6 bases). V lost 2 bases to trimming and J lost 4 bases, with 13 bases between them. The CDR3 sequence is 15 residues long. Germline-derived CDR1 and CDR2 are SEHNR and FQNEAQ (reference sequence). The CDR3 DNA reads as TGTGCCAGCAGCTTAACGGGAGTTGTGGCAGATACGCAGTATTTT. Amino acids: CASSLTGVVADTQYF.